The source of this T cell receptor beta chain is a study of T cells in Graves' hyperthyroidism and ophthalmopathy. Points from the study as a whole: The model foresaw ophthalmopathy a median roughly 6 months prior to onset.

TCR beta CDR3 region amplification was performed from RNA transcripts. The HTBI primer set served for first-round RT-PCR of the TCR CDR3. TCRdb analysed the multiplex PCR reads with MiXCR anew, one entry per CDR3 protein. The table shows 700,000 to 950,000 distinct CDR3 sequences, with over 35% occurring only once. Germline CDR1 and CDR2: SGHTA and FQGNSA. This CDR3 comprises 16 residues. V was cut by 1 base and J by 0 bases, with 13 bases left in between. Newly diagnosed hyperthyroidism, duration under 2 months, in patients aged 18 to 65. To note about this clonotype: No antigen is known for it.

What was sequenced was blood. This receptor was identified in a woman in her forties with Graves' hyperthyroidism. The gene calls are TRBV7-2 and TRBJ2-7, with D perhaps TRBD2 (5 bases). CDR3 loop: CASSLGAVTSSYEQYF. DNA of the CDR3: TGTGCCAGCAGCTTAGGAGCGGTAACGAGCTCCTACGAGCAGTACTTC.